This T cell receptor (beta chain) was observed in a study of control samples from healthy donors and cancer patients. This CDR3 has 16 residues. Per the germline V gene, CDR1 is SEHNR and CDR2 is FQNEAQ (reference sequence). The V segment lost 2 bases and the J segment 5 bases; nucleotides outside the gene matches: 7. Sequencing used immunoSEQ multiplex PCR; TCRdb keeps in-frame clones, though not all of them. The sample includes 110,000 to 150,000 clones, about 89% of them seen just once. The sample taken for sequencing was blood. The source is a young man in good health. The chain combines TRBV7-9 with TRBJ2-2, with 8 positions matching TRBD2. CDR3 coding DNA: TGTGCCAGCAGCTTACTCCGCGGGGGGCGGACCGGGGAGCTGTTTTTT. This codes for CASSLLRGGRTGELFF.